Detailed here is one TCR beta chain. Its antigen is currently unknown. The V gene's germline CDR1 is MGHDK and CDR2 SYGVNS. Trimming at V came to 4 bases and at J to 2 bases, leaving 5 bases not matched to a gene. CDR3 length: 15 residues. The record originates from a study of T cell responses to AZD1222 COVID-19 vaccine. Findings and limits, study-wide: Donors skewed white British and female; clonal diversity was possibly underestimated. Baseline seropositivity occurred in only a handful of AZD1222 recipients. A rise in Spike-specific TCR breadth and depth followed two AZD1222 doses. Researchers took repertoire samples only after the peak T cell response had come.

Method: immunoSEQ multiplex PCR; TCRdb's copy keeps in-frame clones and lacks some. Of 95,000 to 150,000 clones listed, about nine tenths are singletons. The TCR was taken from an adult in good health. This material consisted of peripheral blood, taken on day 0 of AZD1222 vaccination. This chain joins TRBV25-1 and TRBJ1-5; 7 bases agree with TRBD1. CDR3 DNA: TGTGCCAGCAGTGGTCAGGGGGACGGCAATCAGCCCCAGCATTTT. It is translated as CASSGQGDGNQPQHF. Looking up the rest from reference TRBV25-1 and TRBJ1-5 gives the full variable domain: EADIYQTPRYLVIGTGKKITLECSQTMGHDKMYWYQQDPGMELHLIHYSYGVNSTEKGDLSSESTVSRIRTEHFPLTLESARPSHTSQYLCASSGQGDGNQPQHFGDGTRLSIL.